Judged by abundance, the clone carrying this TCR beta chain is medium-sized. Its antigen is undetermined. This sample is drawn from a study of metastatic and nonmetastatic thyroid tumors. About the research overall: Repertoires from malignant and benign thyroid patients were compared across blood and tumor or nodule tissue.

No patient had received any treatment before thyroid surgery. Findings of the study overall: Malignant tumors reportedly showed significantly higher TCR beta diversity than benign nodules in both blood and tumor.

Original data processing: A classifier of distant metastasis in papillary thyroid cancer was built from CDR3 differences (across clinicopathological groups). TCRdb re-called clones via MiXCR from the PCR reads. These V and J calls derive from TCRdb rather than the authors' analysis. The repertoire holds 30,000 or so clones, with around a quarter as singletons. Germline lookup yields CDR1 DFQATT and CDR2 SNEGSKA (reference sequence). The ends were cut back, 5 bases at V and 2 bases at J, with 9 bases in the middle. The length of the CDR3 is 12 residues. This rearrangement joins TRBV20-1 to TRBJ1-1, with D possibly being TRBD1 (5 bases). Sequenced: blood. This clonotype was obtained from a female donor with papillary thyroid cancer or a benign thyroid nodule (not recorded which). Some clones in this sample may be carry-over from other donors' samples. The CDR3 region is CSAQQENTEAFF. CDR3 DNA sequence: TGCAGTGCTCAACAGGAAAACACTGAAGCTTTCTTT.